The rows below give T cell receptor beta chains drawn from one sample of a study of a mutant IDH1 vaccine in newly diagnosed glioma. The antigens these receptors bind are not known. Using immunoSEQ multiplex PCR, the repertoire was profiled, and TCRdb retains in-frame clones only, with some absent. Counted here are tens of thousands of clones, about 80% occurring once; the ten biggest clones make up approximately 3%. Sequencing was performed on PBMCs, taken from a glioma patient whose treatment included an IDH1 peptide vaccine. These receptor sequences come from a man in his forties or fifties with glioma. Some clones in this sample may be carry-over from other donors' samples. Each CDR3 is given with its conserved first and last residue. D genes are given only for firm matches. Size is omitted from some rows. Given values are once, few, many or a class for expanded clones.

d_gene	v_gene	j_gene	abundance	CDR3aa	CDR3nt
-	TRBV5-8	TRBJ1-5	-	CASSFGSRNRDQPQHF	TGTGCCAGCAGCTTTGGTAGTAGGAATCGCGATCAGCCCCAGCATTTT
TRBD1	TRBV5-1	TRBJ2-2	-	CASSSTGGHGELFF	TGCGCCAGCAGCTCTACAGGGGGTCACGGGGAGCTGTTTTTT
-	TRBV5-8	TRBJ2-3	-	CASSLGGLGAQYF	TGTGCCAGCAGCTTGGGGGGCCTCGGGGCGCAGTATTTT
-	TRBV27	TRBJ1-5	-	CASRPVIGRLSNQPQHF	TGTGCCAGCAGGCCAGTAATTGGACGGCTTAGCAATCAGCCCCAGCATTTT
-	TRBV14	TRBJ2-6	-	CASSPELGANVLTF	TGTGCCAGCAGCCCCGAGCTTGGGGCCAACGTCCTGACTTTC
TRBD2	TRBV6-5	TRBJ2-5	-	CASSSLAGARTAQYF	TGTGCCAGCAGCTCCTTAGCGGGGGCACGGACGGCCCAGTACTTC
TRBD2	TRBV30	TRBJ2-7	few	CAWSVPTSGGSYEQYF	TGTGCCTGGAGTGTGCCCACTAGCGGAGGCTCCTACGAGCAGTACTTC
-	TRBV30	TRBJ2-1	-	CAWSFGHGNNEQFF	TGTGCCTGGAGTTTCGGACACGGGAACAATGAGCAGTTCTTC
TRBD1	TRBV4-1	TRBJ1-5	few	CASSHPDRRNQPQHF	TGCGCCAGCAGCCACCCGGACAGGCGTAATCAGCCCCAGCATTTT
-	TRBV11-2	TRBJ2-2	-	CASSVTEPTEGINTGELFF	TGTGCCAGCAGCGTAACCGAGCCAACGGAGGGGATAAACACCGGGGAGCTGTTTTTT
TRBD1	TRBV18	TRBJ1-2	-	CASSPTTMDRDCGYTF	TGTGCCAGCTCACCCACTACGATGGACAGGGATTGTGGCTACACCTTC